Each of the 23 T cell receptor beta chains below was sequenced from the same sample in a study of cytomegalovirus exposure and HLA in healthy donors. The protocol was immunoSEQ multiplex PCR, while the TCRdb copy is restricted to in-frame clones and leaves out a portion. The repertoire holds 200,000 to 250,000 clones, with around 80% as singletons. Sequencing was done on a sample of PBMCs. The receptors come from a woman in her twenties or thirties in good health and CMV-seropositive.

Only one count was recorded for this clone. The V call is TRBV9, the J call TRBJ2-3, with TRBD1 identical over 10 bases. Germline lookup yields CDR1 SGDLS and CDR2 YYNGEE. This CDR3 contains 15 residues. The V segment lost 4 bases and the J segment 4 bases; nucleotides outside the gene matches: 6. CDR3 nucleotide sequence: TGTGCCAGCAGCCCCTGGGACAGGGGTGCAGATACGCAGTATTTT. As protein: CASSPWDRGADTQYF.

This clone appeared a single time. V is TRBV13 and J is TRBJ1-2; no definite D call. Germline CDR1 is PRHDT and CDR2 is FYEKMQ (reference sequence). This CDR3 is built from 15 residues. V lost 2 bases and J 4 bases, leaving 14 bases between the germline ends. The chain's CDR3 is CASSLYEGSRYGYTF. The DNA for the CDR3 is TGTGCCAGCAGCTTATACGAAGGGAGTCGCTATGGCTACACCTTC.

The rearrangement uses TRBV4-1 and TRBJ2-2; 12 bases are a match to TRBD2. The CDR3 loop spans 17 amino acids. The trim removed 0 bases at V and 7 bases at J, leaving 6 bases unmatched. CDR1 and CDR2 from the germline V gene are MGHRA and YSYEKL. CDR3 loop: CASSQDELAGGGGELFF. CDR3 coding DNA: TGCGCCAGCAGCCAAGACGAACTAGCGGGAGGTGGCGGGGAGCTGTTTTTT.

J is TRBJ2-7 and V is TRBV29-1, with 9 bases identical to TRBD1. CDR1 SQVTM and CDR2 ANQGSEA come from the germline V gene. V shed 2 bases and J 6 bases; nucleotides not matched to a gene: 8. This CDR3 has 14 amino acids. The CDR3 nucleotides are TGCAGCGTTGAACCCCGGACAGGGGCGTCCGAGCAGTACTTC. Translation: CSVEPRTGASEQYF.

V usage is TRBV9 and J usage is TRBJ1-2; D perhaps matches TRBD1 (5 bases). The ends were cut back, 2 bases at V and 3 bases at J, with 14 bases in the middle. The CDR3 has 15 residues. Per germline, CDR1 SGDLS and CDR2 YYNGEE. CDR3 region: CASSVSRSGDYGYTF. The CDR3 DNA is TGTGCCAGCAGCGTTAGCAGGTCGGGGGACTATGGCTACACCTTC.

The chain couples TRBV6-5 to TRBJ2-1, with 7 bases matching TRBD2. The junction had 14 bases not matched to a gene; V was cut back by 10 bases and J by 5 bases. There are 15 residues in the CDR3. The germline V gene encodes CDR1 MNHEY and CDR2 SVGAGI. CDR3 nucleotides: TGTGCCACCAGGAAGTCTAGCGGTGGAAACAATGAGCAGTTCTTC. Its protein product is CATRKSSGGNNEQFF.

This clone was counted once. The V call is TRBV7-2, the J call TRBJ2-3; D call uncertain. Germline CDR1 SGHTA, CDR2 FQGNSA. CDR3 length: 16 amino acids. The V end lost 4 bases, the J end lost 4 bases, and 18 bases lay between the germline ends. CDR3 coding DNA: TGTGCCAGCAGCTCCTACGTGCTGGGTTGGGCAGATACGCAGTATTTT. The encoded protein is CASSSYVLGWADTQYF.

CDR3 DNA sequence: TGTGCCAGCAGTGGCTCGGTCCCGGGGCAGCCCCAGCATTTT. Encoded protein: CASSGSVPGQPQHF. V usage is TRBV25-1 and J usage is TRBJ1-5; D gene ambiguous. The V end lost 4 bases, the J end lost 7 bases, and 14 bases lay between the germline ends. Germline CDR1 is MGHDK and CDR2 is SYGVNS. The CDR3 contains 14 residues.

The chain couples TRBV28 to TRBJ2-7, with a weak D call TRBD2 (7 bases). Germline V gives CDR1 MDHEN, CDR2 SYDVKM. The CDR3 is made up of 13 amino acids. V lost 7 bases to trimming and J lost 5 bases, with 15 bases between them. Written as DNA, the CDR3 is TGTGCCAGCACCCTTGGGGGGGCGGACGAGCAGTACTTC. Its protein product is CASTLGGADEQYF.

Regarding this clone: The same CDR3 also results from other DNA sequences found in this sample. The V and J genes are TRBV11-3 and TRBJ2-7, with D unclear. Trimming left V 5 bases short and J 1 base short, with 12 bases between. Germline lookup yields CDR1 SGHNT and CDR2 YENEEA. The CDR3 sequence is 14 residues long. Here the CDR3 reads CASSLLAVSYEQYF. In DNA form, the CDR3 reads TGTGCCAGCAGCCTCCTCGCGGTATCCTACGAGCAGTACTTC.

The rearrangement uses TRBV4-3 and TRBJ2-7; the match to TRBD2 covers 7 bases. The CDR3 extends over 17 amino acids. Germline CDR1 is LGHNA and CDR2 is YSLEER. Trimming removed 1 base from V and 0 bases from J; junction bases left unmatched: 9. This CDR3 is CASSQVSGGISSYEQYF. CDR3 bases: TGCGCCAGCAGCCAAGTTTCGGGGGGTATAAGCTCCTACGAGCAGTACTTC.

This chain links TRBV25-1 with TRBJ1-2; D is unclear. Per germline, CDR1 MGHDK and CDR2 SYGVNS. Trimming took 1 base from V and 8 from J, leaving 20 bases between them. This CDR3 is built from 16 residues. The CDR3 DNA follows: TGTGCCAGCAGTGAATCCCCCTACGGGGAAGGGCCCGGCTACACCTTC. This codes for CASSESPYGEGPGYTF.

The chain combines TRBV27 with TRBJ2-7, with D possibly called TRBD1 or TRBD2 (5 bases each). The V end lost 7 bases, the J end lost 8 bases, and 21 bases lay between the germline ends. CDR1 and CDR2 (germline): MNHEY, SMNVEV (reference sequence). CDR3 length equals 14 residues. The CDR3 coding sequence is TGTGCCAGCAACCCCCCGGGGCCTAATACGCAGCAGTACTTC. It is translated as CASNPPGPNTQQYF.

This clone is a singleton in its sample. The chain recombines TRBV7-9 with TRBJ2-4; D might be TRBD1 or TRBD2, each matching 7 bases. The V end lost 5 bases, the J end lost 7 bases, and 18 bases lay between the germline ends. The germline V gene has CDR1 SEHNR and CDR2 FQNEAQ (reference sequence). The CDR3 sequence is 15 residues long. CDR3 bases: TGTGCCAGCAGCCCGAATCAGGGGGGGAGGAACATTCAGTACTTC. It translates to CASSPNQGGRNIQYF.

The chain couples TRBV28 to TRBJ2-7, with D perhaps TRBD2 (5 bases). CDR3 size: 15 residues. V was cut by 6 bases and J by 2 bases, with 17 bases left in between. Germline CDR1 and CDR2: MDHEN and SYDVKM. The CDR3 here is CASSQQSGPTYEQYF. The CDR3 DNA sequence: TGTGCCAGCAGCCAGCAGAGCGGACCTACCTACGAGCAGTACTTC.

This chain joins TRBV9 and TRBJ2-1; 7 nucleotides align to TRBD2. This CDR3 comprises 14 residues. Germline lookup yields CDR1 SGDLS and CDR2 YYNGEE. With 3 bases clipped from V and 4 bases from J, the junction kept 4 bases outside the gene matches. In DNA form, the CDR3 reads TGTGCCAGCAGCGGCCGGACTAGTTACAATGAGCAGTTCTTC. Its protein product is CASSGRTSYNEQFF.

The chain carries TRBV7-8 and TRBJ2-7, with no clear D. Germline lookup yields CDR1 SGHVS and CDR2 FQNEAQ. Trimming shortened V by 2 bases and J by 3 bases, and 11 bases separated the two germline ends. The CDR3 is made up of 14 amino acids. CDR3 nucleotide sequence: TGTGCCAGCAGCTTAAGTACGTCCAACTACGAGCAGTACTTC. Translating it yields CASSLSTSNYEQYF. The whole variable domain, filled in from reference TRBV7-8 and TRBJ2-7, reads GAGVSQSPRYKVAKRGQDVALRCDPISGHVSLFWYQQALGQGPEFLTYFQNEAQLDKSGLPSDRFFAERPEGSVSTLKIQRTQQEDSAVYLCASSLSTSNYEQYFGPGTRLTVT.

The chain has TRBV6-1 and TRBJ1-1, with D tentatively TRBD1 (6 bases). The CDR3 contains 15 residues. Germline V gives CDR1 MNHNS, CDR2 SASEGT. V dropped 5 bases and J dropped 2 bases, with 15 bases sitting between them. The CDR3 loop is CASSPSRGPNTEAFF. DNA for the CDR3: TGTGCCAGCAGTCCAAGCAGGGGACCCAACACTGAAGCTTTCTTT.

J is TRBJ2-7 and V is TRBV9; D unresolved. Between the trimmed V and J ends, which lost 2 bases and 0 bases, there was a span of 12 bases. Germline CDR1 reads SGDLS; CDR2 reads YYNGEE. This CDR3 has 15 residues. DNA of the CDR3: TGTGCCAGCAGCGTCTTTCCAGGTCCCTCCTACGAGCAGTACTTC. Encoded protein: CASSVFPGPSYEQYF.

V gene TRBV27 combines with J gene TRBJ2-1; possibly TRBD2 for D (5 bases). V lost 2 bases to trimming and J lost 5 bases, with 10 bases between them. The CDR3 loop spans 14 amino acids. Germline V gives CDR1 MNHEY, CDR2 SMNVEV (reference sequence). The chain's CDR3 is CASSLTGIHNEQFF. The CDR3 DNA reads as TGTGCCAGCAGTTTAACGGGGATCCACAATGAGCAGTTCTTC.

This chain links TRBV4-2 with TRBJ2-7; 12 bases fit TRBD2. With V trimmed by 4 bases and J by 3 bases, 7 bases remained unmatched. Looked up from germline, CDR1 is LGHNA and CDR2 is YNFKEQ. CDR3 length: 16 amino acids. CDR3 nucleotide sequence: TGTGCCAGCAGCCGTGGCCAACTAGCGGGAGGCTACGAGCAGTACTTC. Its protein is CASSRGQLAGGYEQYF.

This chain connects TRBV25-1 to TRBJ1-2; no reliable D call. Trimming left V 1 base short and J 0 bases short, with 9 bases between. The CDR3 runs 15 residues. CDR1 is MGHDK, CDR2 SYGVNS, per germline. CDR3 sequence reads: CASSEWGSTNYGYTF. The DNA for the CDR3 is TGTGCCAGCAGTGAATGGGGTTCTACTAACTATGGCTACACCTTC.

In this sample, this clone turned up once. This rearrangement joins TRBV7-9 to TRBJ1-1, with D perhaps matching TRBD1 (5 bases). This CDR3 spans 12 amino acids. Germline loops: CDR1 SEHNR, CDR2 FQNEAQ (reference sequence). The germline V and J ends were trimmed by 7 bases and 4 bases, with 10 bases remaining between them. The CDR3 protein is CASTLGVTEAFF. The DNA of the CDR3 is TGTGCCAGCACTTTAGGGGTCACTGAAGCTTTCTTT.